This T cell receptor beta chain was recorded in a study of PD-1 blockade in classical Hodgkin lymphoma. There are 13 residues in the CDR3. V shed 5 bases and J shed 8 bases, with 15 bases lying between them. Looked up from germline, CDR1 is MDHEN and CDR2 is SYDVKM. Clones were read by immunoSEQ multiplex PCR, and TCRdb kept only the in-frame ones, dropping some. This table holds 23,000 or so clones, about 72% found once. This clone was observed a few times. Its specificity is unknown. Time point defined: cycle 4 day 1 (C4D1), after less than 7 weeks of nivolumab. Each of the patients experienced relapse following autologous stem cell transplantation, and their brentuximab vedotin exposure differed. Best overall response was complete response, partial response or progressive disease in these relapsed/refractory classical Hodgkin lymphoma patients. Whole-study results and caveats: In CD4+ cells, TCR diversity went up significantly by C4D1, but in CD8+ cells it did not.

This TCR was recovered from a human donor with classical Hodgkin lymphoma. The chain employs TRBV28 and TRBJ1-2; D remains ambiguous. The material was peripheral blood mononuclear cells (PBMCs), obtained before the fourth cycle of nivolumab. CDR3: CASSVRTARGYTF. The CDR3 bases are TGTGCCAGCAGTGTACGGACGGCCCGCGGCTACACCTTC.